This T cell receptor (beta chain) originates from a study of early T cells in non-severe SARS-CoV-2 infection. Germline trimming cut 0 bases from V and 2 bases from J; bases unmatched to any gene: 4. CDR1 is SGHRS, CDR2 YFSETQ, per germline. There are 16 residues in the CDR3. TCRdb re-analysed the 5' RACE reads in MiXCR, keeping a single row per CDR3 protein. There are more than 55,000 distinct CDR3 sequences in the sample; about 13% occur only once, and almost 9.5% lies in the top ten. The sequence derives from an adult who was a healthcare worker with PCR-confirmed SARS-CoV-2 infection or an uninfected control (not recorded which). The sample consisted of whole blood, taken at baseline. The gene calls are TRBV5-1 and TRBJ2-3; the match to TRBD2 covers 9 bases. The CDR3 DNA sequence: TGCGCCAGCAGCTTGGCCGTAGCGGGGGACACAGATACGCAGTATTTT. Translation gives CASSLAVAGDTDTQYF.